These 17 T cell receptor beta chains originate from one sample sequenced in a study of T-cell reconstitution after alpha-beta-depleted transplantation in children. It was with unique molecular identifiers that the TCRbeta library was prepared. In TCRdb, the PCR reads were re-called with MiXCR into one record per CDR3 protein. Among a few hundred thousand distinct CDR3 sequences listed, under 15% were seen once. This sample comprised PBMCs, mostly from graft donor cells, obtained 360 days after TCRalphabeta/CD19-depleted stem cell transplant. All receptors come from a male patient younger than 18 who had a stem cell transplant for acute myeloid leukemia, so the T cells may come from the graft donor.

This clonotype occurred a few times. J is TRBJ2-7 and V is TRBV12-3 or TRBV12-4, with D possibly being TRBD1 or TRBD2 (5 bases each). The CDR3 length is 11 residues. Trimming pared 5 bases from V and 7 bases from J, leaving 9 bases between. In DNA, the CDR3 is TGTGCCAGCAGTATCGAGGGGGAGCAGTACTTC. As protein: CASSIEGEQYF.

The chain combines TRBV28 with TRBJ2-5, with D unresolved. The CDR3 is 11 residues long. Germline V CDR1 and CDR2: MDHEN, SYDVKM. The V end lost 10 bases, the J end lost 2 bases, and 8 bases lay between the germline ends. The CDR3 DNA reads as TGTGCCACCCAGGTACAAGAGACCCAGTACTTC. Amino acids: CATQVQETQYF.

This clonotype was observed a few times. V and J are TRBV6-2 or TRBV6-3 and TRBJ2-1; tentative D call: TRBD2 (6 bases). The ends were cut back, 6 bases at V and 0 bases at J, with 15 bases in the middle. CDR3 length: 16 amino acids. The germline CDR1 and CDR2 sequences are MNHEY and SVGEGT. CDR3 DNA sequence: TGTGCCAGCAGCCGAGCGGGCGTGAGCTCCTACAATGAGCAGTTCTTC. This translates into CASSRAGVSSYNEQFF.

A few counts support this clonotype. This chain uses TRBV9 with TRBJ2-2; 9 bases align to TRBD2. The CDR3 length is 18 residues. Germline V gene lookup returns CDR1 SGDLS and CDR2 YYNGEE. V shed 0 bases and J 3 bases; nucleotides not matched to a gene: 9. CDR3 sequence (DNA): TGTGCCAGCAGCGTAGAGCGCGGGAGGGCCCCCTACACCGGGGAGCTGTTTTTT. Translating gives CASSVERGRAPYTGELFF.

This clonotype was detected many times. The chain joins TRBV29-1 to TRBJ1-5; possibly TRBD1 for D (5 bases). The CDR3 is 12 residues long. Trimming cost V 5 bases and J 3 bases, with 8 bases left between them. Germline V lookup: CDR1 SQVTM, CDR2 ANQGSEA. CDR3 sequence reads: CSVLGDNQPQHF. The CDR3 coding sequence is TGCAGCGTTTTGGGGGACAATCAGCCCCAGCATTTT.

This CDR3 is CASSLNPGQGPYEQYF. The CDR3 nucleotides read TGTGCCAGCAGCTTGAATCCGGGACAGGGACCCTACGAGCAGTACTTC. The chain carries TRBV25-1 and TRBJ2-7; 9 bases line up with TRBD1. The CDR3 consists of 16 residues. The V gene end was trimmed by 6 bases and the J gene end by 2 bases; junction bases not matched to a gene: 11. The germline CDR1 and CDR2 sequences are MGHDK and SYGVNS.

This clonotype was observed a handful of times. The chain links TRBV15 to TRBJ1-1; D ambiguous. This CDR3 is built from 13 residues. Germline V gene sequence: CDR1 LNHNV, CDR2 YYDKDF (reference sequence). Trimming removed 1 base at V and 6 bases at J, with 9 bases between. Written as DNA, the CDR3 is TGTGCCACCAGCAGAGCGTTAAGCGCTGAAGCTTTCTTT. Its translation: CATSRALSAEAFF.

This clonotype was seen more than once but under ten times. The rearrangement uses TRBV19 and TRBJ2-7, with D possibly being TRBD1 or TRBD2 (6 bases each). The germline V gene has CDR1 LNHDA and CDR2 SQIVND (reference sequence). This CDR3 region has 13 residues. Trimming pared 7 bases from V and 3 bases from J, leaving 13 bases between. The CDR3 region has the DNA TGTGCCAGTACTCACAGGGAGGTCTACGAGCAGTACTTC. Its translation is CASTHREVYEQYF. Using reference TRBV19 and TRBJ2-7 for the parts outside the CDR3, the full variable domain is DGGITQSPKYLFRKEGQNVTLSCEQNLNHDAMYWYRQDPGQGLRLIYYSQIVNDFQKGDIAEGYSVSREKKESFPLTVTSAQKNPTAFYLCASTHREVYEQYFGPGTRLTVT.

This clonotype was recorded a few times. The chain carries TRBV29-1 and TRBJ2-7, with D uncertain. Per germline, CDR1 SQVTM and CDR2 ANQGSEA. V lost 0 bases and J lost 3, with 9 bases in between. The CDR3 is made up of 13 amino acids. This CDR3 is CSVEEAQSYEQYF. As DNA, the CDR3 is TGCAGCGTTGAAGAGGCACAGAGCTACGAGCAGTACTTC.

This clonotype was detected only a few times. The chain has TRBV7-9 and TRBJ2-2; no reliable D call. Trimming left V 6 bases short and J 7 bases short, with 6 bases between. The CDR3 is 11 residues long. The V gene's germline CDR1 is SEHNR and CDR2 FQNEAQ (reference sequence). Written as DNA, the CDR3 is TGTGCCAGCAGTACACGCGGGGAGCTGTTTTTT. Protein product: CASSTRGELFF.

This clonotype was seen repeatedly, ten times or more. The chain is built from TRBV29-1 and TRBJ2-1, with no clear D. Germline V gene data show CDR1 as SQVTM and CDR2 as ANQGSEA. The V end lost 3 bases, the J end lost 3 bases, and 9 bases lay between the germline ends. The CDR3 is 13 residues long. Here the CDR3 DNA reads TGCAGCGTTGATTGGCCCAGCTACAATGAGCAGTTCTTC. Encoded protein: CSVDWPSYNEQFF.

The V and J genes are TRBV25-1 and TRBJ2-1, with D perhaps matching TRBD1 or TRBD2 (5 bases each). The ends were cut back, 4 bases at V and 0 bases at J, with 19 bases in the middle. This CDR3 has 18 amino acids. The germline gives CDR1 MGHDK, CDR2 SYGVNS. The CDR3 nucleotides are TGTGCCAGCAGTGTACTCGGGGCTACCGAGAACTCCTACAATGAGCAGTTCTTC. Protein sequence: CASSVLGATENSYNEQFF.

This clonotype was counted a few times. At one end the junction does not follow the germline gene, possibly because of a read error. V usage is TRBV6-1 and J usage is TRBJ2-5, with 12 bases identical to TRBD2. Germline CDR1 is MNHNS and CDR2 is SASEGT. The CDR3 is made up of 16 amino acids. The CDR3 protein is CASRPGTSGPQETQYF. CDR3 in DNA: TGTGCCAGCAGACCAGGGACTAGCGGGCCCCAAGAAACCCAGTACTTC.

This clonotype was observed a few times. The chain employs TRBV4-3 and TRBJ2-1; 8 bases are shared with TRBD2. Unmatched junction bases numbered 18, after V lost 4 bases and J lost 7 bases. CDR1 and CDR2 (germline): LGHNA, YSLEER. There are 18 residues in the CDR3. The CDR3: CASSPPGGSGTIRNEQFF. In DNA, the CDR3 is TGCGCCAGCAGCCCGCCGGGGGGTAGCGGGACAATTCGGAATGAGCAGTTCTTC.

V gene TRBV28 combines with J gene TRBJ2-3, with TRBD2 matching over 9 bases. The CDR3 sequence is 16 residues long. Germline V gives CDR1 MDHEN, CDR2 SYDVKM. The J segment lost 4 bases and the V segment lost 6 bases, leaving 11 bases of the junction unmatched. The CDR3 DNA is TGTGCCAGCAGGTTTAGCGGGAGCCCGCCCCCAGATACGCAGTATTTT. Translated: CASRFSGSPPPDTQYF.

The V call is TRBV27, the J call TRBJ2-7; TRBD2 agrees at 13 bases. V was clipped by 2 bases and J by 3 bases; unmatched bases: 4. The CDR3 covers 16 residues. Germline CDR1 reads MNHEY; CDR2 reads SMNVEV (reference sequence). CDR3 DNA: TGTGCCAGCAGTTTAACCGGACTAGCGGGAGACTACGAGCAGTACTTC. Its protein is CASSLTGLAGDYEQYF.

The CDR3 DNA follows: TGTGCCAGCTCACCTGGATTGGATGAAGCTTTCTTT. It yields the protein CASSPGLDEAFF. V gene TRBV18 combines with J gene TRBJ1-1; unclear D gene. Per germline, CDR1 KGHSH and CDR2 LQKENI. The CDR3 has 12 residues. Trimming removed 3 bases from V and 7 bases from J, with 9 bases in between.